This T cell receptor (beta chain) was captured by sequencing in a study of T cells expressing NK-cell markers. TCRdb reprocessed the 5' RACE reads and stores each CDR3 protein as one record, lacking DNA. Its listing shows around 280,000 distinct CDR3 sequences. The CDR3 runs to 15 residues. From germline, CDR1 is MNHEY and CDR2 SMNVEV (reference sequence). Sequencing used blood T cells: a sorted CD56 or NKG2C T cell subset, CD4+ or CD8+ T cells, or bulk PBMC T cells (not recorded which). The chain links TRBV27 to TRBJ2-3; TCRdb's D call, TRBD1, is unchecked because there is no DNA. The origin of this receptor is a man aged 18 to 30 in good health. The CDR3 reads CAIRGTYLSTDTQYF.